These 23 T cell receptor beta chains were all obtained from the same sample, sequenced in a study of T cells in Graves' hyperthyroidism and ophthalmopathy. RNA transcripts served as the template for amplifying TCR beta CDR3 regions. The primer set for the first-round RT-PCR of the TCR CDR3 was HTBI. MiXCR, applied by TCRdb to the multiplex PCR reads, yields one record per CDR3 protein. The sample includes 350,000 to 400,000 distinct CDR3 sequences, just under 15% seen only once; the top ten take roughly 33%. The sample was blood. Receptor source: a woman aged 25 to 39 with Graves' hyperthyroidism.

This clonotype was seen at least ten times. V usage is TRBV7-8 and J usage is TRBJ2-3; possible D gene TRBD1, 7 bases. Trimming shortened V by 2 bases and J by 0 bases, and 15 bases separated the two germline ends. Germline CDR1 reads SGHVS; CDR2 reads FQNEAQ. CDR3 length: 17 amino acids. CDR3 protein: CASSLTGGTASTDTQYF. In DNA, the CDR3 is TGTGCCAGCAGCTTAACGGGCGGGACAGCGAGCACAGATACGCAGTATTTT.

The chain couples TRBV30 to TRBJ1-5; D might be TRBD1 (6 bases). Looked up from germline, CDR1 is GTSNPN and CDR2 is SVGIG (reference sequence). The CDR3 spans 15 residues. With 2 bases removed from V and 2 bases from J, the gap between germline ends came to 13 bases. CDR3 region: CAWSSTGKGNQPQHF. CDR3 nucleotides: TGTGCCTGGAGTTCCACAGGGAAAGGCAATCAGCCCCAGCATTTT.

Comment on this clonotype: A read error may explain this, as a much larger clone is one base away. The gene calls are TRBV10-3 and TRBJ2-7; perhaps TRBD1 as D (6 bases). CDR1 and CDR2 (germline): ENHRY, SYGVKD. Trimming left V 11 bases short and J 2 bases short, with 19 bases between. The CDR3 spans 14 residues. This CDR3 reads CASSPEQGPYEQYF. CDR3 nucleotide sequence: TGTGCCTCATCACCGGAACAGGGACCCTACGAGCAGTACTTC.

At least ten counts were recorded for this clonotype. This rearrangement joins TRBV28 to TRBJ2-7, with D unclear. Per germline, CDR1 MDHEN and CDR2 SYDVKM. The CDR3 runs 14 residues. Trimming stripped 6 bases from V and 1 base from J, with 13 bases between. CDR3: CASRRPGPSYEQYF. The CDR3 DNA reads as TGTGCCAGCAGAAGACCGGGTCCTTCCTACGAGCAGTACTTC. Filled out from reference TRBV28 and TRBJ2-7, the complete variable domain reads DVKVTQSSRYLVKRTGEKVFLECVQDMDHENMFWYRQDPGLGLRLIYFSYDVKMKEKGDIPEGYSVSREKKERFSLILESASTNQTSMYLCASRRPGPSYEQYFGPGTRLTVT.

This clonotype was picked up many times. The chain links TRBV12-3 or TRBV12-4 to TRBJ2-2; 12 nucleotides align to TRBD2. The V and J ends lost 5 bases and 1 base, in that order; junction bases with no gene match: 5. CDR3 length: 17 residues. CDR3 DNA sequence: TGTGCCAGCAGTCGGACTAGCGGGGACATGAACACCGGGGAGCTGTTTTTT. The encoded protein is CASSRTSGDMNTGELFF.

This clonotype was observed at least ten times. The chain couples TRBV3-1 to TRBJ1-3; D unclear. The germline gives CDR1 LGHDT, CDR2 YNNKEL (reference sequence). V was shortened by 0 bases and J by 7 bases, with 13 bases between the two germline ends. CDR3 length equals 15 residues. CDR3 in amino acids: CASSQDTFVGNTIYF. CDR3 in DNA: TGTGCCAGCAGCCAAGATACTTTTGTGGGGAACACCATATATTTT.

The rearrangement uses TRBV24-1 and TRBJ2-7, with 10 bases fitting TRBD1. V shed 0 bases and J 3 bases; nucleotides not matched to a gene: 4. This CDR3 is built from 16 residues. The V gene's germline CDR1 is KGHDR and CDR2 SFDVKD. The CDR3 sequence is CATSDLGTGDLYEQYF. In DNA, the CDR3 is TGTGCCACCAGTGATTTGGGGACAGGGGACCTCTACGAGCAGTACTTC.

This clonotype occurred many times. The chain uses TRBV10-2 and TRBJ1-5; D is unresolved. CDR1 WSHSY and CDR2 SAAADI come from the germline V gene. This CDR3 has 15 residues. The V end was cut by 2 bases, the J end by 4 bases, with 12 bases between. The CDR3 loop reads CASSEEQVLNQPQHF. CDR3 sequence (DNA): TGCGCCAGCAGTGAGGAGCAGGTCTTGAATCAGCCCCAGCATTTT.

V gene TRBV10-3 combines with J gene TRBJ2-1, with TRBD2 identical over 8 bases. Looked up from germline, CDR1 is ENHRY and CDR2 is SYGVKD. The V segment lost 10 bases and the J segment 8 bases; nucleotides outside the gene matches: 7. The CDR3 is 12 amino acids. CDR3 sequence: CATRTSHDEQFF. CDR3 sequence (DNA): TGTGCCACTCGGACTAGCCATGATGAGCAGTTCTTC.

In this sample, this clonotype turned up a few times. The genes are TRBV4-1 and TRBJ1-1; no firm D call. This CDR3 region has 12 residues. Trimming pared 6 bases from V and 8 bases from J, leaving 13 bases between. Germline V lookup: CDR1 MGHRA, CDR2 YSYEKL. CDR3 bases: TGCGCCAGCAGTACGGCGACGGGAGAAGCTTTCTTT. Translating gives CASSTATGEAFF.

The rearrangement joins TRBV12-3 or TRBV12-4 to TRBJ2-1, with D possibly being TRBD1 (5 bases). V was cut by 3 bases and J by 9 bases, with 12 bases left in between. This CDR3 spans 13 amino acids. The chain's CDR3 is CASSFGRASEQFF. The CDR3 DNA is TGTGCCAGCAGTTTCGGCAGGGCGTCTGAGCAGTTCTTC.

The table lists this clonotype with many counts. The V call is TRBV30, the J call TRBJ1-5; D call uncertain. Germline V gives CDR1 GTSNPN, CDR2 SVGIG (reference sequence). CDR3 length equals 14 residues. The V and J ends lost 0 bases and 0 bases respectively, with 6 bases between them. The CDR3, as DNA: TGTGCCTGGAGTGTGAGTCATAGCAATCAGCCCCAGCATTTT. It specifies CAWSVSHSNQPQHF.

Notes on this clonotype: This may be a read error: a much more frequent sequence differs by one nucleotide. The chain is built from TRBV28 and TRBJ2-3; 7 bases match TRBD1. The CDR3 totals 13 residues. Looked up from germline, CDR1 is MDHEN and CDR2 is SYDVKM. In nucleotides, the CDR3 is TGTGTCAGCAGTTTCTCCAGGGGGGATACGCAGTATTTT. Its protein is CVSSFSRGDTQYF.

The chain has TRBV24-1 and TRBJ2-7, with 12 nucleotides matching TRBD1. There are 16 residues in the CDR3. CDR1 KGHDR and CDR2 SFDVKD come from the germline V gene. J lost 5 bases, V lost 4 bases, and 8 bases had no gene match. Here the CDR3 reads CATSEPPGQGAHEQYF. Written as DNA, the CDR3 is TGTGCCACCAGTGAGCCACCGGGACAGGGGGCCCACGAGCAGTACTTC.

This clonotype occurred many times. CDR3 sequence reads: CASSLTKQETQYF. The DNA of the CDR3 is TGTGCCAGCAGTTTGACTAAACAAGAGACCCAGTACTTC. V and J are TRBV28 and TRBJ2-5, with a tentative D call TRBD2 (5 bases). The CDR3 is 13 residues long. Per germline, CDR1 MDHEN and CDR2 SYDVKM. V lost 3 bases to trimming and J lost 2 bases, with 7 bases between them. Complete variable domain (other parts from reference TRBV28 and TRBJ2-5): DVKVTQSSRYLVKRTGEKVFLECVQDMDHENMFWYRQDPGLGLRLIYFSYDVKMKEKGDIPEGYSVSREKKERFSLILESASTNQTSMYLCASSLTKQETQYFGPGTRLLVL.

This clonotype was seen repeatedly, ten times or more. The chain uses TRBV3-1 and TRBJ2-1; 11 nucleotides line up with TRBD2. J gave up 8 bases and V 0 bases, and 3 bases lay outside the gene matches. Germline CDR1 and CDR2: LGHDT and YNNKEL (reference sequence). CDR3 length: 15 residues. The DNA of the CDR3 is TGTGCCAGCAGCCAAGATAGCGGGAGGGCCGATGAGCAGTTCTTC. It specifies CASSQDSGRADEQFF.

This clonotype was recorded many times. This chain joins TRBV28 and TRBJ1-1; no clear D. The V gene lost 1 base and the J gene lost 1 base, with 16 bases spanning the gap. The CDR3 runs to 17 residues. The V gene's germline CDR1 is MDHEN and CDR2 SYDVKM. The CDR3 DNA reads as TGTGCCAGCAGTTTATCCTCGGGGTCGACGGGGAACACTGAAGCTTTCTTT. Its translation is CASSLSSGSTGNTEAFF. The whole variable domain, remainder taken from reference TRBV28 and TRBJ1-1, is DVKVTQSSRYLVKRTGEKVFLECVQDMDHENMFWYRQDPGLGLRLIYFSYDVKMKEKGDIPEGYSVSREKKERFSLILESASTNQTSMYLCASSLSSGSTGNTEAFFGQGTRLTVV.

This clonotype has a handful of counts. The chain joins TRBV7-3 to TRBJ1-6; TRBD1 is a possible D gene (5 bases). CDR3 length: 14 residues. Germline V gene sequence: CDR1 SGHTA, CDR2 FQGTGA. Trimming stripped 3 bases from V and 9 bases from J, with 12 bases between. CDR3 bases: TGTGCCAGCAGCTTGGGTCAGGGTGTTTCACCCCTCCACTTT. Translating gives CASSLGQGVSPLHF.

This clonotype showed up many times. The chain couples TRBV10-1 to TRBJ1-1; no definite D call. Germline V CDR1 and CDR2: WNHNN, SYGVQD (reference sequence). The V and J ends lost 3 bases and 8 bases respectively, with 10 bases between them. The CDR3 extends over 12 amino acids. Here the CDR3 DNA reads TGCGCCAGCAGTGATGGCAGGTGGGAAGCTTTCTTT. Translated: CASSDGRWEAFF.

The chain carries TRBV10-1 and TRBJ2-3; 8 positions agree with TRBD2. The germline gives CDR1 WNHNN, CDR2 SYGVQD (reference sequence). Trimming removed 6 bases from V and 6 bases from J; junction bases left unmatched: 5. The CDR3 extends over 13 amino acids. CDR3 in DNA: TGCGCCAGCAGGCCAGCGGGAGCCGATACGCAGTATTTT. Its translation: CASRPAGADTQYF.

There are many counts of this clonotype. V and J are TRBV28 and TRBJ2-3; D perhaps matches TRBD1 (6 bases). Germline V gives CDR1 MDHEN, CDR2 SYDVKM. Trimming shortened V by 6 bases and J by 0 bases, and 16 bases separated the two germline ends. CDR3 length: 16 amino acids. This CDR3 is CASRPRTETSTDTQYF. CDR3 DNA sequence: TGTGCCAGCAGACCACGGACAGAGACGAGCACAGATACGCAGTATTTT.

In this sample, this clonotype turned up many times. This chain joins TRBV7-3 and TRBJ1-1, with D possibly being TRBD1 (5 bases). The V end was cut by 5 bases, the J end by 0 bases, with 10 bases between. Germline-derived CDR1 and CDR2 are SGHTA and FQGTGA. The CDR3 sequence is 14 residues long. CDR3 coding DNA: TGTGCCAGCAGCGGCAGGGTTCTGAACACTGAAGCTTTCTTT. This gives the protein CASSGRVLNTEAFF.

This clonotype was detected ten times or more. The V and J genes are TRBV28 and TRBJ2-3; D remains unclear. V was clipped by 3 bases and J by 5 bases, with 6 bases between them. CDR1 MDHEN and CDR2 SYDVKM come from the germline V gene. The CDR3 is 12 amino acids. The CDR3 DNA is TGTGCCAGCAGTTTCTCAAGAGATACGCAGTATTTT. Amino acids: CASSFSRDTQYF.